This T cell receptor beta chain was identified in a study of blood T cells in healthy people across ages. Whole-study findings and limits: Per million T cells, TCR beta diversity dropped roughly linearly as age increased. A strong correlation was found between TCR beta diversity and the percentage of naive T cells.

Concerning this clonotype itself: What it binds is not known.

For the second PCR, which ran for about 7 to 12 cycles, a sample-barcoded 5' primer and a J-beta primer mix were used. With 12 random nucleotides, a template-switch adaptor tagged each individual cDNA molecule. Each CDR3 protein gets one entry after TCRdb re-called the 5' RACE reads with MiXCR. The top ten clones hold around 23% of a sample with approximately 2,000,000 distinct CDR3 sequences, about two fifths of them seen once. The sample was blood. The sequence was obtained from a human donor in good health.

The CDR3 is CASSQNGGLETQYF. CDR3 nucleotide sequence: TGTGCCAGCAGCCAAAATGGTGGCCTGGAGACCCAGTACTTC. This chain connects TRBV6-5 to TRBJ2-5, with no clear D. CDR1 is MNHEY, CDR2 SVGAGI, per germline. The CDR3 sequence is 14 residues long. Trimming cost V 6 bases and J 5 bases, with 16 bases left between them.